Listed here is a single T cell receptor beta chain. Its antigen is unknown. This sample was included in a study of T cells in Graves' hyperthyroidism and ophthalmopathy. Researchers took RNA transcripts and amplified the TCR beta CDR3 regions from them. HTBI primers were used for first-round RT-PCR of the TCR CDR3. TCRdb passed the multiplex PCR reads through MiXCR, listing each CDR3 protein once. The sample holds roughly 400,000 distinct CDR3 sequences, 20% to 30% seen once. Regarding the study as a whole: Among thyroid clonotypes expanded above 0.001, most also appeared in blood. Ophthalmopathy was model-predicted a median about 6.9 months pre-onset.

This CDR3 spans 13 amino acids. Germline CDR1 reads KGHSH; CDR2 reads LQKENI. The V gene lost 4 bases and the J gene lost 15 bases, with 19 bases spanning the gap. Diagnosis of hyperthyroidism was new in patients aged 18 to 65, and its duration was under 2 months. Exclusion of patients followed from uncontrolled infection, other autoimmune disease, pregnancy or lactation. The rearrangement joins TRBV18 to TRBJ2-1; perhaps TRBD2 as D (6 bases). Sequenced input: blood. This TCR came from a man between 50 and 59 years old with Graves' hyperthyroidism. CDR3 DNA: TGTGCCAGCTCACGGGAGTGGCGGGAAGAAGGGTTCTTC. Its protein is CASSREWREEGFF.